These 17 T cell receptor beta chains share one sample of origin, sequenced in a study of cytomegalovirus exposure and HLA in healthy donors. This PCR relied on a set of 60 Vbeta primers and 13 Jbeta primers. TCRdb's table, derived via immunoSEQ multiplex PCR, lists solely in-frame clones and lacks some. The data show over 150,000 clones, 70% to 85% seen once. The specimen was PBMCs. The receptors derive from a man aged 25 to 40 in good health and CMV-seronegative.

This clone was picked up a small number of times. V is TRBV7-9 and J is TRBJ1-3; the D is unclear. Trimming took off 5 bases at V and 0 bases at J, with 17 bases between the two ends. The CDR3 has 17 amino acids. Looked up from germline, CDR1 is SEHNR and CDR2 is FQNEAQ (reference sequence). The CDR3 region has the DNA TGTGCCAGCAGCCCCAGTGTAGCCCCCTACTCTGGAAACACCATATATTTT. Protein: CASSPSVAPYSGNTIYF. Based on the CDR3 plus reference TRBV7-9 and TRBJ1-3, the full variable domain is DTGVSQNPRHKITKRGQNVTFRCDPISEHNRLYWYRQTLGQGPEFLTYFQNEAQLEKSRLLSDRFSAERPKGSFSTLEIQRTEQGDSAMYLCASSPSVAPYSGNTIYFGEGSWLTVV.

The V and J genes are TRBV11-2 and TRBJ2-7; 7 bases line up with TRBD1. V trimming: 4 bases; J trimming: 6 bases; junction bases outside the gene matches: 15. The CDR3 has 16 residues. Germline lookup yields CDR1 SGHAT and CDR2 FQNNGV. CDR3 loop: CASSSLRGRTTSEQYF. DNA of the CDR3: TGTGCCAGCAGCTCACTGAGGGGGCGGACAACCTCCGAGCAGTACTTC.

This clone was observed once. The genes are TRBV9 and TRBJ2-5; D uncertain. The CDR3 runs 13 residues. Germline CDR1 and CDR2: SGDLS and YYNGEE. Between the trimmed V and J ends, which lost 0 bases and 2 bases, there was a span of 5 bases. This CDR3 reads CASSVEYQETQYF. In DNA form, the CDR3 reads TGTGCCAGCAGCGTAGAATATCAAGAGACCCAGTACTTC.

The chain recombines TRBV9 with TRBJ1-3; D ambiguous. The CDR3 sequence is 15 residues long. The ends were cut back, 4 bases at V and 0 bases at J, with 11 bases in the middle. Germline CDR1 reads SGDLS; CDR2 reads YYNGEE. The CDR3 spells CASSTHSNSGNTIYF. DNA for the CDR3: TGTGCCAGCAGCACGCACAGTAACTCTGGAAACACCATATATTTT.

The chain couples TRBV6-6 to TRBJ1-5; 7 bases fit TRBD1. Per germline, CDR1 MNHNY and CDR2 SVGAGI (reference sequence). The CDR3 runs 15 residues. Trimming cost V 5 bases and J 7 bases; bases outside gene matches: 11. The chain's CDR3 is CASSDDRAGRQPQHF. Here the CDR3 DNA reads TGTGCCAGCAGTGACGACAGGGCGGGCAGGCAGCCCCAGCATTTT.

This clone was counted a few times. J is TRBJ2-5 and V is TRBV19, with 10 bases fitting TRBD2. The ends lost 9 bases at V and 7 bases at J; junction bases unmatched: 8. The length of the CDR3 is 13 residues. The germline V gene has CDR1 LNHDA and CDR2 SQIVND (reference sequence). The DNA of the CDR3 is TGTGCCAGCGCTGGGGCTAGCGGGGGGACCCAGTACTTC. It encodes CASAGASGGTQYF.

The chain joins TRBV4-2 to TRBJ1-1, with no clear D. Trimming removed 4 bases from V and 3 bases from J, with 15 bases in between. Germline V CDR1 and CDR2: LGHNA, YNFKEQ. CDR3 size: 15 residues. The CDR3 loop is CASSPMAPGDTEAFF. CDR3 nucleotide sequence: TGTGCCAGCAGCCCCATGGCCCCAGGCGACACTGAAGCTTTCTTT.

The chain couples TRBV4-3 to TRBJ2-5; 10 positions match TRBD2. Germline V gene lookup returns CDR1 LGHNA and CDR2 YSLEER. Unmatched junction bases numbered 7, after V lost 0 bases and J lost 6 bases. The CDR3 is 16 amino acids. The DNA of the CDR3 is TGCGCCAGCAGCCAAGATATGACTAGCGGGCTAAAGACCCAGTACTTC. It specifies CASSQDMTSGLKTQYF.

The V gene is TRBV7-6, the J gene TRBJ2-7, with D perhaps TRBD1 (5 bases). The CDR3 sequence is 14 residues long. Germline CDR1 is SGHVS and CDR2 is FNYEAQ. Trimming stripped 5 bases from V and 0 bases from J, with 11 bases between. The CDR3 DNA is TGTGCCAGCAGCCCCTCGACAGCCTCCTACGAGCAGTACTTC. This encodes CASSPSTASYEQYF.

The rearrangement joins TRBV7-3 to TRBJ2-3; TRBD2 aligns across 7 bases. The CDR3 has 14 residues. With V trimmed by 3 bases and J by 2 bases, 2 bases remained unmatched. Germline values: CDR1 SGHTA, CDR2 FQGTGA. The CDR3 loop reads CASSFGTNTDTQYF. In DNA form, the CDR3 reads TGTGCCAGCAGCTTTGGGACTAACACAGATACGCAGTATTTT.

A few counts support this clone. The CDR3 DNA reads TGTGCCAGCAGCTGGGGACAGACGAACACCGGGGAGCTGTTTTTT. Amino acid sequence: CASSWGQTNTGELFF. The chain employs TRBV7-2 and TRBJ2-2; 7 nucleotides line up with TRBD1. Germline CDR1 SGHTA, CDR2 FQGNSA. Unmatched junction bases numbered 2, after V lost 4 bases and J lost 0 bases. The CDR3 extends over 15 amino acids.

V and J are TRBV28 and TRBJ1-1; 9 bases are a match to TRBD1. After removal of 7 bases from V and 3 bases from J, the junction contained 9 bases not matched to a gene. The CDR3 covers 15 residues. Germline V gene lookup returns CDR1 MDHEN and CDR2 SYDVKM. CDR3 sequence reads: CASKGQGYVDTEAFF. Here the CDR3 DNA reads TGTGCCAGCAAGGGACAGGGTTATGTTGACACTGAAGCTTTCTTT.

This chain uses TRBV2 with TRBJ2-7, with D perhaps TRBD1 (6 bases). CDR3 size: 13 residues. Germline lookup yields CDR1 SNHLY and CDR2 FYNNEI. V was trimmed by 5 bases and J by 3 bases, leaving 11 bases between them. CDR3 DNA sequence: TGTGCCAGCAGTCGGGACATCAGCTACGAGCAGTACTTC. Its translation is CASSRDISYEQYF.

The chain combines TRBV5-1 with TRBJ1-2; 7 nucleotides agree with TRBD1. CDR1 SGHRS and CDR2 YFSETQ come from the germline V gene. J gave up 2 bases and V 3 bases, and 13 bases lay outside the gene matches. CDR3 length: 17 amino acids. CDR3 region: CASSSTPGTERNYGYTF. The CDR3 DNA sequence: TGCGCCAGCAGCTCTACCCCCGGGACAGAAAGAAACTATGGCTACACCTTC.

This clone was recorded a few times. The J gene is TRBJ1-5, the V gene TRBV28; 10 bases line up with TRBD1. In germline, CDR1 is MDHEN, CDR2 SYDVKM. There are 15 residues in the CDR3. V lost 2 bases to trimming and J lost 7 bases; unmatched junction nucleotides: 5. CDR3 in DNA: TGTGCCAGCAGTTTAGGGGACAGGGGACACCAGCCCCAGCATTTT. Translating it yields CASSLGDRGHQPQHF.

The chain has TRBV11-1 and TRBJ2-3; D remains unclear. Germline V gene lookup returns CDR1 SGHAT and CDR2 FQDESV (reference sequence). This CDR3 is 13 amino acids long. V was clipped by 5 bases and J by 6 bases, with 12 bases between them. The CDR3 spells CASSDYGADTQYF. The CDR3 coding sequence is TGTGCCAGCAGCGATTACGGAGCTGATACGCAGTATTTT.

V is TRBV28 and J is TRBJ2-7, with a possible D match to TRBD1 (6 bases). V lost 5 bases and J lost 0, with 14 bases in between. This CDR3 has 15 amino acids. Germline CDR1 and CDR2: MDHEN and SYDVKM. The CDR3 region is CASSALQGTSYEQYF. As DNA, the CDR3 is TGTGCCAGCAGTGCCCTGCAGGGGACCTCCTACGAGCAGTACTTC.